A single sample is the source of the 25 T cell receptor beta chains below, sequenced in a study of blood T cells in healthy people across ages. Alongside a J-beta primer mix, a sample-barcoded 5' primer served in a second PCR lasting about 6 to 12 cycles. TCRdb recomputed calls from the 5' RACE reads with MiXCR, one row per CDR3 protein. The table lists about 970,000 distinct CDR3 sequences, just over 50% of them singletons. The sequenced material came from blood. The receptors stem from an older woman in good health.

Remarks on this clonotype: The junction and the germline gene differ at one end; a read error may be behind it. CDR3 sequence (DNA): TGCGCCAGCAGCCCGTGGACAGGGACCTACAATGAGCAGTTCTTC. It is translated as CASSPWTGTYNEQFF. V usage is TRBV5-6 and J usage is TRBJ2-1; 8 bases line up with TRBD1. This CDR3 is 15 amino acids long. Germline V gives CDR1 SGHDT, CDR2 YYEEEE.

The V and J genes are TRBV28 and TRBJ2-3; tentative D call: TRBD2 (6 bases). Trimming shortened V by 2 bases and J by 2 bases, and 11 bases separated the two germline ends. CDR1 is MDHEN and CDR2 is SYDVKM in the germline V gene. The CDR3 length is 15 residues. The CDR3 loop is CASSLMRDATDTQYF. CDR3 DNA: TGTGCCAGCAGTTTAATGCGGGACGCCACAGATACGCAGTATTTT.

The count of this clonotype is one. The chain carries TRBV7-2 and TRBJ2-5; D is uncertain. The ends were cut back, 6 bases at V and 11 bases at J, with 19 bases in the middle. The CDR3 runs to 13 residues. Germline V CDR1 and CDR2: SGHTA, FQGNSA. CDR3 nucleotides: TGTGCCAGCAGACCCTATACTGAGATCTGGCAGTACTTC. Encoded protein: CASRPYTEIWQYF.

Written as DNA, the CDR3 is TGCAGTGCTAGACGGCAGACCCAAGAGACCCAGTACTTC. Amino acids: CSARRQTQETQYF. The V and J genes are TRBV20-1 and TRBJ2-5; the D is unclear. The CDR3 consists of 13 residues. CDR1 and CDR2 from the germline V gene are DFQATT and SNEGSKA (reference sequence). V was cut by 2 bases and J by 1 base, with 8 bases left in between.

This clonotype was detected only a few times. The chain is built from TRBV24-1 and TRBJ2-7; a possible D gene is TRBD2 (5 bases). Per germline, CDR1 KGHDR and CDR2 SFDVKD. The CDR3 sequence is 14 residues long. Trimming pared 3 bases from V and 2 bases from J, leaving 10 bases between. CDR3 sequence: CATSDRGSPYEQYF. The CDR3 nucleotides are TGTGCCACCAGTGATCGGGGATCCCCCTACGAGCAGTACTTC.

The chain couples TRBV5-1 to TRBJ1-4; no firm D call. Germline CDR1 is SGHRS and CDR2 is YFSETQ. The V gene lost 2 bases and the J gene lost 2 bases, with 13 bases spanning the gap. This CDR3 is 16 amino acids long. The CDR3 spells CASSFEGSGTNEKLFF. CDR3 nucleotide sequence: TGCGCCAGCAGCTTTGAGGGCTCTGGTACTAATGAAAAACTGTTTTTT.

The chain links TRBV9 to TRBJ2-1; 7 bases line up with TRBD2. Per germline, CDR1 SGDLS and CDR2 YYNGEE. V shed 0 bases and J 7 bases; nucleotides not matched to a gene: 7. CDR3 length: 15 amino acids. CDR3 protein: CASSVVGGSFNEQFF. In DNA, the CDR3 is TGTGCCAGCAGCGTAGTTGGCGGGAGCTTTAATGAGCAGTTCTTC.

The gene calls are TRBV2 and TRBJ2-3; no clear D. This CDR3 has 13 residues. The germline V and J ends were trimmed by 6 bases and 1 base, with 8 bases remaining between them. CDR1 is SNHLY and CDR2 is FYNNEI in the germline V gene. The DNA for the CDR3 is TGTGCCAGCAGGATCCGAGGCACAGATACGCAGTATTTT. Residues: CASRIRGTDTQYF.

Regarding this clonotype: Germline is not matched at one junction end, which may reflect a read error. The rearrangement uses TRBV30 and TRBJ2-7, with 7 bases identical to TRBD1. The V gene's germline CDR1 is GTSNPN and CDR2 SVGIG (reference sequence). The CDR3 extends over 15 amino acids. The CDR3, as DNA: TGTGTCTGGACCCCCAGACAGGGCGTGGGGGTCGAGCAGTACTTC. Translation gives CVWTPRQGVGVEQYF.

The chain recombines TRBV7-9 with TRBJ2-7; 10 bases are shared with TRBD2. This CDR3 region has 15 residues. V dropped 10 bases and J dropped 0; count of bases not matched to a gene: 9. Germline assignment: CDR1 SEHNR and CDR2 FQNEAQ (reference sequence). CDR3 sequence (DNA): TGTGCCACCACTAGCGGGAACGTTGGCTCCTACGAGCAGTACTTC. Translation gives CATTSGNVGSYEQYF.

This chain links TRBV12-3 or TRBV12-4 with TRBJ2-1; a weak D match, TRBD1 (6 bases). The CDR3 length is 15 residues. With 1 base removed from V and 5 bases from J, the gap between germline ends came to 12 bases. The CDR3 sequence: CASSLGGEGDNEQFF. DNA of the CDR3: TGTGCCAGCAGTTTAGGAGGAGAGGGGGACAATGAGCAGTTCTTC.

The chain recombines TRBV4-2 with TRBJ2-3, with TRBD2 identical over 14 bases. The CDR3 extends over 22 amino acids. CDR1 and CDR2 (germline): LGHNA, YNFKEQ. V shed 2 bases, J shed 4 bases, and the junction held 20 bases outside the gene matches. This CDR3 reads CASSQPAQWTSGRKGHSDTQYF. The CDR3 DNA is TGTGCCAGCAGCCAACCCGCGCAGTGGACTAGCGGGAGGAAAGGGCACTCAGATACGCAGTATTTT.

This clonotype is a singleton in its sample. CDR3 sequence reads: CASSQTIRSEKLFF. CDR3 DNA sequence: TGCGCCAGCAGCCAAACCATCCGAAGTGAAAAACTGTTTTTT. V usage is TRBV4-1 and J usage is TRBJ1-4, with D unresolved. Germline V gene sequence: CDR1 MGHRA, CDR2 YSYEKL. CDR3 length: 14 amino acids. The V end lost 2 bases, the J end lost 7 bases, and 11 bases lay between the germline ends.

CDR3 in DNA: TGTGCCAGCAGTGAACCTTCAGGGGATACAATGATGGAGCAGTTCTTC. Translation: CASSEPSGDTMMEQFF. The chain recombines TRBV25-1 with TRBJ2-1; weak D call: TRBD1 (6 bases). Trimming stripped 2 bases from V and 10 bases from J, with 21 bases between. Germline-derived CDR1 and CDR2 are MGHDK and SYGVNS. The CDR3 consists of 16 residues. The complete variable domain, with remaining parts taken from reference TRBV25-1 and TRBJ2-1, reads EADIYQTPRYLVIGTGKKITLECSQTMGHDKMYWYQQDPGMELHLIHYSYGVNSTEKGDLSSESTVSRIRTEHFPLTLESARPSHTSQYLCASSEPSGDTMMEQFFGPGTRLTVL.

The V and J genes are TRBV15 and TRBJ2-4; D remains ambiguous. The J call may be in error: the DNA end matches TRBJ2-7 better. The V gene's germline CDR1 is LNHNV and CDR2 YYDKDF (reference sequence). The CDR3 is made up of 13 amino acids. CDR3 in amino acids: CATSRDIPYEQYF. In DNA, the CDR3 is TGTGCCACCAGCAGAGATATACCCTACGAGCAGTACTTC.

The J gene is TRBJ2-7, the V gene TRBV28; either TRBD1 or TRBD2 may fit D (5 bases each). The CDR3 has 14 residues. Trimming removed 9 bases from V and 4 bases from J, with 19 bases in between. The V gene's germline CDR1 is MDHEN and CDR2 SYDVKM. The CDR3 DNA is TGTGCCAGTTGTAGGACGGGACCACCTTACGAGCAGTACTTC. Encoded protein: CASCRTGPPYEQYF. Using reference TRBV28 and TRBJ2-7 for the parts outside the CDR3, the full variable domain is DVKVTQSSRYLVKRTGEKVFLECVQDMDHENMFWYRQDPGLGLRLIYFSYDVKMKEKGDIPEGYSVSREKKERFSLILESASTNQTSMYLCASCRTGPPYEQYFGPGTRLTVT.

This clonotype occurred a few times. The V gene is TRBV4-2, the J gene TRBJ2-7; no definite D call. This CDR3 is 13 amino acids long. CDR1 and CDR2 from the germline V gene are LGHNA and YNFKEQ. V lost 2 bases and J lost 3, with 8 bases in between. CDR3 bases: TGTGCCAGCAGCCAAAGACGCTACTACGAGCAGTACTTC. It is translated as CASSQRRYYEQYF.

This clonotype was seen a handful of times. The chain links TRBV4-2 to TRBJ1-2, with 10 bases that match TRBD1. The V gene end was trimmed by 4 bases and the J gene end by 0 bases; junction bases not matched to a gene: 11. Germline lookup yields CDR1 LGHNA and CDR2 YNFKEQ. The CDR3 extends over 18 amino acids. The CDR3: CASSPTGGAGVANYGYTF. CDR3 nucleotide sequence: TGTGCCAGCAGCCCGACAGGGGGCGCGGGGGTGGCTAACTATGGCTACACCTTC.

The chain recombines TRBV4-3 with TRBJ2-5; D is undetermined. The CDR3 is made up of 14 amino acids. Trimming stripped 7 bases from V and 7 bases from J, with 19 bases between. Germline V gene data show CDR1 as LGHNA and CDR2 as YSLEER. For the CDR3, the DNA is TGCGCCAGCACCGCAAGGGTTAGAATGGCGACCCAGTACTTC. Protein product: CASTARVRMATQYF.

As concerns this clonotype: One end of the junction varies from germline; a read error may be responsible. V gene TRBV27 combines with J gene TRBJ2-7; D gene unclear. Per germline, CDR1 MNHEY and CDR2 SMNVEV (reference sequence). This CDR3 is built from 13 residues. CDR3 loop: CASSVSLGHEQYF. The CDR3 bases are TGTGCCAGCAGTGTATCCCTCGGGCACGAGCAGTACTTC.

This clonotype was counted at least ten times. The chain joins TRBV28 to TRBJ1-6; no reliable D call. The germline V and J ends were trimmed by 4 bases and 0 bases, with 7 bases remaining between them. The CDR3 is 15 residues long. Germline V CDR1 and CDR2: MDHEN, SYDVKM. In nucleotides, the CDR3 is TGTGCCAGCAGTTCCGGTAGCTCCTATAATTCACCCCTCCACTTT. Its translation is CASSSGSSYNSPLHF.

Regarding this clonotype: Relative to the germline gene, one junction end is altered; a read error may explain this. The V gene is TRBV11-2, the J gene TRBJ2-1, with 9 bases aligning to TRBD2. The CDR3 has 17 amino acids. Germline V gene sequence: CDR1 SGHAT, CDR2 FQNNGV. In DNA, the CDR3 is TGTGCCAGCAGCTTAGATCGCTCTAGCGGGAACTACAATGGGCAGTTCTTC. Translated: CASSLDRSSGNYNGQFF.

With regard to this clonotype: A junction boundary mismatches the germline segment, possibly from a read error. V gene TRBV12-3 or TRBV12-4 combines with J gene TRBJ2-7; 7 bases agree with TRBD1. The J call is in doubt because the DNA end fits TRBJ2-4 better. The CDR3 length is 13 residues. The CDR3, as DNA: TGCGCCAGCAGAACAGGGGTGTACAACATTCAGTACTTC. Amino acids: CASRTGVYNIQYF.

Here the CDR3 reads CSAPYHSSSYNEQYF. CDR3 sequence (DNA): TGCAGTGCCCCCTATCACTCTAGCTCCTACAATGAGCAGTACTTC. The chain uses TRBV20-1 and TRBJ2-7, with D maybe TRBD2 (5 bases). The V end was cut by 6 bases, the J end by 7 bases, with 25 bases between. CDR1 is DFQATT, CDR2 SNEGSKA, per germline (reference sequence). The CDR3 sequence is 15 residues long.

V and J are TRBV9 and TRBJ2-4; 7 nucleotides line up with TRBD1. The CDR3 totals 14 residues. V lost 3 bases and J lost 13; bases outside the gene matches: 13. Per the germline V gene, CDR1 is SGDLS and CDR2 is YYNGEE. The CDR3 sequence is CASSAHGEGAQQYF. The CDR3 nucleotides are TGTGCCAGCAGCGCCCACGGAGAGGGGGCCCAGCAGTACTTC.